This is a list of T cell receptor beta chains from one sample in a study of shared clonotypes between healthy human individuals. Assay used: immunoSEQ multiplex PCR; TCRdb lists only in-frame clones, some missing. The sample has 2 million to 2.5 million clones, 85% to 95% seen once; the top ten hold 0.1% to 0.15%. Material: naive CD4+ T cells sorted from blood. These receptors all come from a man aged 18 to 29 in good health. CDR3s include the opening cysteine and the closing phenylalanine or tryptophan. Each record gives: J gene, V gene, clone size, D gene, CDR3 DNA, CDR3 protein. D genes are given only for firm matches. Clone size appears in some rows only: once, few, many, or a class for an expanded clone.

TRBJ2-7,TRBV6-1,once,TRBD2,TGTGCCGCAGCATCCGGACTAGCCTACGAGCAGTACTTC,CAAASGLAYEQYF
TRBJ1-1,TRBV19,NA,NA,TGTGCCAGTAGTCGGACGGGGATGAACACTGAAGCTTTCTTT,CASSRTGMNTEAFF
TRBJ2-7,TRBV7-9,NA,NA,TGTGCCAGCAGCTTAGGGACGGAGACTCACGAGCAGTACTTC,CASSLGTETHEQYF
TRBJ1-4,TRBV5-1,NA,NA,TGCGCCAGCAGAGAAACGGGGGAACTGTTTTTT,CASRETGELFF
TRBJ2-7,TRBV7-6,NA,TRBD1,TGTGCCAGCAGCTTAGCCGACAGGGGGCTTTTGTACGAGCAGTACTTC,CASSLADRGLLYEQYF
TRBJ2-7,TRBV5-6,NA,TRBD1,TGTGCCAGCAGCTATTATGGGACAGAAGCCTACGAGCAGTACTTC,CASSYYGTEAYEQYF
TRBJ2-1,TRBV5-4,NA,NA,TGTGCCAGCAGCTTGGAACGGGTATCCTACAATGAGCAGTTCTTC,CASSLERVSYNEQFF
TRBJ2-1,TRBV19,NA,TRBD2,TGTGCCAGTGGGGGACTAGCCACCTTCAATGAGCAGTTCTTC,CASGGLATFNEQFF
TRBJ2-7,TRBV7-2,NA,TRBD2,TGTGCCAGCAGCCCGGGACTAGCGGCCCACGAGCAGTACTTC,CASSPGLAAHEQYF
TRBJ2-7,TRBV7-9,NA,TRBD1,TGTGCCAGCAGCTCAGGACAGGGCGTTAACGAGCAGTACTTC,CASSSGQGVNEQYF
TRBJ1-2,TRBV6-1,few,NA,TGTGCCAGCAGTGATCGGGGTGGCTACACCTTC,CASSDRGGYTF
TRBJ2-3,TRBV28,NA,NA,TGTGCCAGCAGCCGGACCTGGAAAACCAGCACCGGAGATACGCAGTATTTT,CASSRTWKTSTGDTQYF
TRBJ1-1,TRBV5-5,once,NA,TGTGCCAGCAGCTTGCAAGGGGGTGTCACTGAAGCTTTCTTT,CASSLQGGVTEAFF
TRBJ1-3,TRBV6-1,NA,NA,TGTGCCAGCATTGGGACTGGAAACACCATATATTTT,CASIGTGNTIYF
TRBJ2-2,TRBV21-1,NA,NA,TGTGCCAGCAGCACGGACAGGGTCAGGGATGTTAGCACCGGGGAGCTGTTTTTT,CASSTDRVRDVSTGELFF
TRBJ2-7,TRBV7-9,NA,NA,TGTGCCAGCAGCCCCCCTAACACCTACGAGCAGTACTTC,CASSPPNTYEQYF
TRBJ2-2,TRBV5-1,NA,NA,TGCGCCAGCAGCTTGGCCTCGATCACCGGGGAGCTGTTTTTT,CASSLASITGELFF
TRBJ2-7,TRBV4-3,NA,TRBD2,TGCGCCAGCAGCCAACCGTCTAGCGGACCTAGCTCCTACGAGCAGTACTTC,CASSQPSSGPSSYEQYF
TRBJ2-7,TRBV7-2,NA,NA,TGTGCCAGCAGCGAGCCGGGACTCGACACAAGGCAGTACTTC,CASSEPGLDTRQYF
TRBJ1-3,TRBV6-1,few,NA,TGTGCCAGCAGTGAAGCTGAAGGTTGGAACACCATATATTTT,CASSEAEGWNTIYF
TRBJ1-3,TRBV6-1,NA,NA,TGTGCCACAAGTTGGGGCTCTGGAAACACCATATATTTT,CATSWGSGNTIYF
TRBJ1-2,TRBV28,NA,NA,TGTGCCAGCAGTTCAGACAGATACTATGGCTACACCTTC,CASSSDRYYGYTF
TRBJ2-2,TRBV19,NA,TRBD1,TGTGCCAGTGGGGACAGGGTGAACACCGGGGAGCTGTTTTTT,CASGDRVNTGELFF
TRBJ2-7,TRBV4-3,NA,NA,TGCGCCAGCAGCCAAGATGGGGCAAACGGGGCCTACGAGCAGTACTTC,CASSQDGANGAYEQYF
TRBJ2-2,TRBV10-1,NA,NA,TGCGCCAGCAGGTCTCGGACCGGGGAGCTGTTTTTT,CASRSRTGELFF
TRBJ2-6,TRBV7-8,NA,NA,TGTGCCAGCAGCGGAAGGATTAAAGCGAGCTCTGGGGCCAACGTCCTGACTTTC,CASSGRIKASSGANVLTF
TRBJ2-3,TRBV28,NA,TRBD2,TGTGCCAGCAGTTTATCCCTAGCGGGGGTAAGGGGCACAGATACGCAGTATTTT,CASSLSLAGVRGTDTQYF
TRBJ1-1,TRBV27,NA,NA,TGTGCCAGCAAAAGACAAGCCTTGGTCGACACTGAAGCTTTCTTT,CASKRQALVDTEAFF
TRBJ2-3,TRBV19,once,TRBD2,TGTGCCAGTAGGACTAGCGGTACAGATACGCAGTATTTT,CASRTSGTDTQYF
TRBJ2-3,TRBV6-8,NA,TRBD2,TGTGCCAGCAGTTACCCCGGACTAGCGGGGGGCACAGATACGCAGTATTTT,CASSYPGLAGGTDTQYF
TRBJ1-2,TRBV5-1,NA,NA,TGCGCCAGCAGCTTTGGCCTAGGCCTGGGCTACACCTTC,CASSFGLGLGYTF
TRBJ2-3,TRBV7-2,NA,TRBD2,TGTGCCAGCAGCGTAACTAGCGGGAGGGCCGCAGATACGCAGTATTTT,CASSVTSGRAADTQYF
TRBJ2-1,TRBV6-5,NA,NA,TGTGCCAGCAGTTCCCGGGGCGGCTGGAAGAATGAGCAGTTCTTC,CASSSRGGWKNEQFF
TRBJ1-2,TRBV19,few,NA,TGTGCCAGTAGTATAGGACCCCGCTATGGCTACACCTTC,CASSIGPRYGYTF
TRBJ2-5,TRBV10-3,NA,NA,TGTGCCATCAGTGAGTCAACAGTTAACCAAGAGACCCAGTACTTC,CAISESTVNQETQYF
TRBJ2-7,TRBV6-6,NA,NA,TGTGCCAGCAGCCGGACAACGGTTTCCTACGAGCAGTACTTC,CASSRTTVSYEQYF
TRBJ1-1,TRBV6-5,NA,NA,TGTGCCAGCAGTTCTACCGACACCACTGAAGCTTTCTTT,CASSSTDTTEAFF
TRBJ1-4,TRBV6-6,NA,TRBD1,TGTGCCAGCAGGGACAGGGCAGTAACTAATGAAAAACTGTTTTTT,CASRDRAVTNEKLFF
TRBJ2-5,TRBV5-1,NA,TRBD1,TGCGCCAGCAGCCCCGGGGACAGCCTCCAAGAGACCCAGTACTTC,CASSPGDSLQETQYF